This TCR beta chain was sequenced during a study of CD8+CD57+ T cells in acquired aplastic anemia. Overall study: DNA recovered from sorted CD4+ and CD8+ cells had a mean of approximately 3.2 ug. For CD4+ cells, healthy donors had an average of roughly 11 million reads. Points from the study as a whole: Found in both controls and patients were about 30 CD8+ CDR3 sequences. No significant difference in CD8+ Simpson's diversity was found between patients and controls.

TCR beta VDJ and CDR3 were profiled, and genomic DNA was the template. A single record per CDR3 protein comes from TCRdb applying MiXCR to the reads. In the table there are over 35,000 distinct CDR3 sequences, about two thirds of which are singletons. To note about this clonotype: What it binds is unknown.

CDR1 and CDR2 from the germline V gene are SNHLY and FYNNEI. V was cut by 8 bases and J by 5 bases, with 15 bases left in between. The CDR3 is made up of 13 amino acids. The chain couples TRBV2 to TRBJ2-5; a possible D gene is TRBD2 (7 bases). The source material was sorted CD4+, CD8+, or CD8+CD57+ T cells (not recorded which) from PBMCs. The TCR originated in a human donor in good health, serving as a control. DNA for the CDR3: TGTGCCAGCGGCGGGGGCAGGGCTGAGACCCAGTACTTC. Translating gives CASGGGRAETQYF.